Included here is one T cell receptor beta chain sequence, with context. What it recognizes is unknown. This record comes from a study of shared clonotypes between healthy human individuals. Per sorted-subset replicate PCR, input was 200 to 250 ng DNA, representing tens of thousands of T cell genomes. The protocol was immunoSEQ multiplex PCR, while the TCRdb copy is restricted to in-frame clones and leaves out a portion. The table records more than 550,000 clones, less than 95% of them present only once. With 5 bases removed from V and 2 bases from J, the gap between germline ends came to 13 bases. Germline V CDR1 and CDR2: MNHEY, SVGAGI. The CDR3 is 14 amino acids. The study, taken as a whole, reports: Relative to memory subsets, naive subsets generally showed larger estimated richness. Only blood was sampled; tissue repertoires likely differ.

The clonotype comes from a man aged 18 to 29 in good health. Some clones in this sample may be carry-over from other donors' samples. This rearrangement joins TRBV6-5 to TRBJ2-7; D perhaps matches TRBD1 (5 bases). Sequencing was performed on memory CD8+ T cells from PBMCs. Subset indicated: CD45RO+ cells pooled with CCR7-negative TemRA cells. The CDR3 is CASSDWGTTYEQYF. DNA for the CDR3: TGTGCCAGCAGTGATTGGGGCACCACCTACGAGCAGTACTTC.